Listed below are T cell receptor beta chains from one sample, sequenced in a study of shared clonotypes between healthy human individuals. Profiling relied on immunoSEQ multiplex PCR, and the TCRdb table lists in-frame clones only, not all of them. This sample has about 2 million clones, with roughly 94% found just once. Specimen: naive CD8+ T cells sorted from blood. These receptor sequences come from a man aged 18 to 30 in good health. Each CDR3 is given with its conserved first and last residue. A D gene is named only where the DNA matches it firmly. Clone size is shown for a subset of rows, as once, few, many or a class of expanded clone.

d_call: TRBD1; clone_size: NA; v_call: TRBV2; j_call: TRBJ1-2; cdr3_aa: CASISPDRANYGYTF; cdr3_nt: TGCGCCAGCATCTCACCGGACAGGGCTAACTATGGCTACACCTTC
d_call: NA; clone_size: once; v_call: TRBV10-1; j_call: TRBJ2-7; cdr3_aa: CASSESIGYGTYEQYF; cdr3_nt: TGCGCCAGCAGTGAGTCGATCGGCTACGGGACCTACGAGCAGTACTTC
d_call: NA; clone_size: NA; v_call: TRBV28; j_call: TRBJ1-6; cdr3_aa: CASSPTGLGSPLHF; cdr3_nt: TGTGCCAGCAGCCCGACAGGACTTGGTTCACCCCTCCACTTT
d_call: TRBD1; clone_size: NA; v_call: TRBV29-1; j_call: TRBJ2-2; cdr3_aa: CSVSFRQGVEELFF; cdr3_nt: TGCAGCGTTTCTTTCAGACAGGGCGTGGAGGAGCTGTTTTTT
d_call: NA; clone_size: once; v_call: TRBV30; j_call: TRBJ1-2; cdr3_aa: CAWRGSGYGYTF; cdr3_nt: TGTGCCTGGAGGGGTAGCGGCTATGGCTACACCTTC
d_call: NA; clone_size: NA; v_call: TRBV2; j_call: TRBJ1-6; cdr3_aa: CASSEAHSGSSYNSPLHF; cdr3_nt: TGTGCCAGCAGTGAAGCGCATTCGGGGAGCTCCTATAATTCACCCCTCCACTTT
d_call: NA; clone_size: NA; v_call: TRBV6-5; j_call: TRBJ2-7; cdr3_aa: CASSYRAGTYEQYF; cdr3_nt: TGTGCCAGCAGTTACAGGGCCGGAACCTACGAGCAGTACTTC
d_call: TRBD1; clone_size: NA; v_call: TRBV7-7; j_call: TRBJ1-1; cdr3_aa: CASSLNQGATEAFF; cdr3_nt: TGTGCTAGCAGCTTAAACCAGGGGGCAACTGAAGCTTTCTTT
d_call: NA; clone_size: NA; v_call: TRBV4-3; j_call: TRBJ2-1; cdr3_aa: CASSRFTAENEQFF; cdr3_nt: TGCGCCAGCAGCCGCTTCACTGCGGAGAATGAGCAGTTCTTC
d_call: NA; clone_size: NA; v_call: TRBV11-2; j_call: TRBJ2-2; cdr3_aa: CASSLFAEGELFF; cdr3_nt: TGTGCCAGCAGCTTATTTGCGGAGGGGGAGCTGTTTTTT